A single sample is the source of the 7 T cell receptor beta chains below, sequenced in a study of CD8 T cells in Susac syndrome. Reverse transcription of roughly 0.5 to 1 ug RNA was carried out with random hexamers. From the immunoSEQ multiplex PCR reads, TCRdb called clonotypes with MiXCR, one entry per CDR3 protein. The sample lists under 200,000 distinct CDR3 sequences, 90% to 95% occurring once. The specimen was CD4+ T cells from PBMCs. These receptors all come from a human donor with Susac syndrome.

The rearrangement links TRBV15 to TRBJ1-5; D gene uncertain. The CDR3 spans 13 residues. CDR1 and CDR2 (germline): LNHNV, YYDKDF (reference sequence). V lost 4 bases, J lost 0 bases, and 4 bases lay in between. CDR3 DNA: TGTGCCACCAGCATAAATAGCAATCAGCCCCAGCATTTT. It specifies CATSINSNQPQHF.

The chain is built from TRBV2 and TRBJ2-3, with a tentative D call TRBD2 (5 bases). V was trimmed by 1 base and J by 5 bases, leaving 16 bases between them. This CDR3 has 16 residues. The germline V gene has CDR1 SNHLY and CDR2 FYNNEI. The CDR3 reads CASSEGTQGRGDTQYF. The CDR3 nucleotides read TGTGCCAGCAGTGAAGGGACTCAAGGCCGTGGAGATACGCAGTATTTT.

The chain carries TRBV12-3 or TRBV12-4 and TRBJ1-5; D is unclear. Trimming stripped 6 bases from V and 5 bases from J, with 11 bases between. The CDR3 has 13 amino acids. CDR3 sequence: CASSLREYQPQHF. Written as DNA, the CDR3 is TGTGCCAGCAGCCTCCGGGAGTATCAGCCCCAGCATTTT.

V gene TRBV12-3 or TRBV12-4 combines with J gene TRBJ1-1, with no clear D. This CDR3 contains 14 residues. V was cut by 6 bases and J by 1 base, with 12 bases left in between. The CDR3 coding sequence is TGTGCCAGCAGCGCGACCTCAAGGAACACTGAAGCTTTCTTT. Translation gives CASSATSRNTEAFF.

This sequence joins TRBV5-6 and TRBJ2-1, with 7 bases identical to TRBD2. Per the germline V gene, CDR1 is SGHDT and CDR2 is YYEEEE. The length of the CDR3 is 15 residues. Trimming took 6 bases from V and 10 from J; bases not matched to a gene: 16. CDR3 region: CASNVGGKASQEQFF. The CDR3 region has the DNA TGTGCCAGCAATGTGGGGGGGAAGGCTTCACAGGAGCAGTTCTTC.

CDR3 coding DNA: TGCAGCGGCGGGGGGTTTATGAACACTGAAGCTTTCTTT. Translating it yields CSGGGFMNTEAFF. V usage is TRBV29-1 and J usage is TRBJ1-1; TRBD1 is a possible D gene (5 bases). The CDR3 runs 13 residues. Trimming cost V 7 bases and J 0 bases, with 12 bases left between them. Germline-derived CDR1 and CDR2 are SQVTM and ANQGSEA.

V is TRBV5-1 and J is TRBJ1-6; 8 nucleotides line up with TRBD1. CDR3 length: 14 amino acids. Per germline, CDR1 SGHRS and CDR2 YFSETQ. The V gene end was trimmed by 4 bases and the J gene end by 8 bases; junction bases not matched to a gene: 5. DNA of the CDR3: TGCGCCAGCAGCGCCGGACAGGGAGATTCACCCCTCCACTTT. Translating it yields CASSAGQGDSPLHF.